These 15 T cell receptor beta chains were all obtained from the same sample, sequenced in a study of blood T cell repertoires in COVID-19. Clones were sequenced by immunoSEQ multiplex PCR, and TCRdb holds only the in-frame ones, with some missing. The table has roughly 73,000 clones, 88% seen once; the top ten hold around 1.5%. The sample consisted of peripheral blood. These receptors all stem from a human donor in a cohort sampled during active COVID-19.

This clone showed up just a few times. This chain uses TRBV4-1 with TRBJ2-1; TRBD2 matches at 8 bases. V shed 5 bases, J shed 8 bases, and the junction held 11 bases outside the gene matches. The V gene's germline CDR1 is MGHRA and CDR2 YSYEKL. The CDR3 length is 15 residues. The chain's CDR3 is CASSSGTSRVHEQFF. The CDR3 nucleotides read TGCGCCAGCAGCTCTGGGACTAGTAGGGTTCATGAGCAGTTCTTC.

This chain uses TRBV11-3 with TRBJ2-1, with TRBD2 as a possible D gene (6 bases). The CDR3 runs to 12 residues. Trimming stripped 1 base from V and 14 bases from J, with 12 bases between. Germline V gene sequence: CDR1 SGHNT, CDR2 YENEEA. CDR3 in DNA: TGTGCCAGCAGCTTAGTCGGGAGAGGGAAGTTCTTC. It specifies CASSLVGRGKFF.

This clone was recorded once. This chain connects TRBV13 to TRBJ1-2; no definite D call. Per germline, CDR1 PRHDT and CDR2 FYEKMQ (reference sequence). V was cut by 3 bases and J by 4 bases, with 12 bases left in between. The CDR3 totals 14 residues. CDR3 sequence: CASSFQVSFYGYTF. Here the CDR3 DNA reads TGTGCCAGCAGCTTCCAGGTCTCTTTCTATGGCTACACCTTC.

CDR3 in DNA: TGTGCCAGCGACCTACTAGGTGTGGCCGAGCAGTACTTC. Amino acids: CASDLLGVAEQYF. The chain is built from TRBV2 and TRBJ2-7; tentatively, D is TRBD2 (5 bases). Trimming took 8 bases from V and 6 from J, leaving 17 bases between them. Germline CDR1 and CDR2: SNHLY and FYNNEI. The CDR3 consists of 13 residues.

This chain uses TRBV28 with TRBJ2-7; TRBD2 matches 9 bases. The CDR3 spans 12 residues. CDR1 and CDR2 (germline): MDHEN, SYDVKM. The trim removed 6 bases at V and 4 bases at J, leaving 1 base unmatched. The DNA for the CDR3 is TGTGCCAGCAGGAGCGGGAGGTACGAGCAGTACTTC. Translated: CASRSGRYEQYF.

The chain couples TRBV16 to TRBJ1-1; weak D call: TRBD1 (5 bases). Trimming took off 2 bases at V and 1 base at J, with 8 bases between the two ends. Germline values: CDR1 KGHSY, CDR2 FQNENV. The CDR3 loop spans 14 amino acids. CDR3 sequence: CASSQGTGNTEAFF. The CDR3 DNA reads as TGTGCCAGCAGCCAAGGAACAGGGAACACTGAAGCTTTCTTT.

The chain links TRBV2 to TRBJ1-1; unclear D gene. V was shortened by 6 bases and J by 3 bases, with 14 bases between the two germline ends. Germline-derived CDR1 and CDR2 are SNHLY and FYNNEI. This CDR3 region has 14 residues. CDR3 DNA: TGTGCCAGCAGGGAACCTCAGGACTACACTGAAGCTTTCTTT. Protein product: CASREPQDYTEAFF.

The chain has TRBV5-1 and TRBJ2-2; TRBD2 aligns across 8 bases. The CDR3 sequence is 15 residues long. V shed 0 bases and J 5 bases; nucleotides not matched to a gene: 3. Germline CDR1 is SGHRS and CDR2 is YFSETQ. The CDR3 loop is CASSLDSGGTGELFF. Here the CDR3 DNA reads TGCGCCAGCAGCTTGGACAGCGGGGGAACCGGGGAGCTGTTTTTT.

The CDR3 region has the DNA TGTGCCAGCAGCTCCGAGCGGGAGGGCCGCGATACGCAGTATTTT. Its translation is CASSSEREGRDTQYF. V is TRBV13 and J is TRBJ2-3; 10 bases align to TRBD2. Per germline, CDR1 PRHDT and CDR2 FYEKMQ (reference sequence). V was pared by 4 bases and J by 6 bases, with 7 bases of the junction left unmatched. The CDR3 runs to 15 residues.

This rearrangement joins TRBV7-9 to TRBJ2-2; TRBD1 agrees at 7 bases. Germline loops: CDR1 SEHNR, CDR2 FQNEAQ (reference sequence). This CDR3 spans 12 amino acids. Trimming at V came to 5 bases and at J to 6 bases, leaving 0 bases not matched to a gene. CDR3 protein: CASSTGAGELFF. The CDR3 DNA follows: TGTGCCAGCAGCACAGGGGCCGGGGAGCTGTTTTTT.

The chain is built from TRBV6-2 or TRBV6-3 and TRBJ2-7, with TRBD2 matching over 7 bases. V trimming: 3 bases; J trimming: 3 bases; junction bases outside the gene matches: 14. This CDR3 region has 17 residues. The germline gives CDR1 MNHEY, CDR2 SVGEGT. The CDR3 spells CASSYRRRAGDSYEQYV. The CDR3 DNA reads TGTGCCAGCAGTTATCGGAGAAGGGCGGGAGATAGCTACGAGCAGTACGTC.

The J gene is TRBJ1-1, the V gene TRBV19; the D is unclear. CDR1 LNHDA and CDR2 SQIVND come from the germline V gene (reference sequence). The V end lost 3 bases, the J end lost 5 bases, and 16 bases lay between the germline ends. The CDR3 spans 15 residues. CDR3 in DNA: TGTGCCAGTAGTATCGGAGCTGGGTGGACTACTGAAGCTTTCTTT. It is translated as CASSIGAGWTTEAFF.

The CDR3 DNA sequence: TGCGCCAGCAGCTTGGAAAGCGCATCCTACGAGCAGTACTTC. Its protein product is CASSLESASYEQYF. The V gene is TRBV5-1, the J gene TRBJ2-7; D is uncertain. CDR3 length equals 14 residues. Trimming removed 0 bases from V and 1 base from J, with 8 bases in between. The germline gives CDR1 SGHRS, CDR2 YFSETQ.

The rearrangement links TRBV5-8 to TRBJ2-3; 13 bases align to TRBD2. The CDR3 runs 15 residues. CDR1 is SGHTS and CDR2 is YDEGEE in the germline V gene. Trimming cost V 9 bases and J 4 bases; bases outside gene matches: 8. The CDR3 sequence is CAIPWTSGSPDTQYF. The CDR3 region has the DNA TGTGCCATCCCCTGGACTAGCGGGAGCCCAGATACGCAGTATTTT.

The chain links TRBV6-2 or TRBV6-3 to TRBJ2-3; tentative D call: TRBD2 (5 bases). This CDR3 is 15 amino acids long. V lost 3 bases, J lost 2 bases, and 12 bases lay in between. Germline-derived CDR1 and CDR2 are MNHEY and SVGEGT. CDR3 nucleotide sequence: TGTGCCAGCAGTTATGGAAGCGGAACCACAGATACGCAGTATTTT. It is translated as CASSYGSGTTDTQYF.